This paragraph covers one TCR beta chain sequence. Other DNA sequences within the sample encode an identical CDR3. The data were taken from a study of blood T cell repertoires in COVID-19. Only in-frame clones appear in the TCRdb table, and some are missing; sequencing was by immunoSEQ multiplex PCR. The table includes hundreds of thousands of clones, roughly 84% detected once. This CDR3 is 14 amino acids long. Germline CDR1 is SNHLY and CDR2 is FYNNEI. V was pared by 7 bases and J by 6 bases, with 4 bases of the junction left unmatched. Exposed volunteers were people who met a COVID-19 case within 2 weeks before study entry.

The chain couples TRBV2 to TRBJ2-1, with 12 positions matching TRBD2. Specimen: PBMCs or T cells enriched from blood (not recorded which). This TCR derives from a woman aged 18-29 years who had been exposed to COVID-19. DNA for the CDR3: TGTGCCAGCAATCCGGGACTAGCGGGCAATGAGCAGTTCTTC. Amino acids: CASNPGLAGNEQFF.